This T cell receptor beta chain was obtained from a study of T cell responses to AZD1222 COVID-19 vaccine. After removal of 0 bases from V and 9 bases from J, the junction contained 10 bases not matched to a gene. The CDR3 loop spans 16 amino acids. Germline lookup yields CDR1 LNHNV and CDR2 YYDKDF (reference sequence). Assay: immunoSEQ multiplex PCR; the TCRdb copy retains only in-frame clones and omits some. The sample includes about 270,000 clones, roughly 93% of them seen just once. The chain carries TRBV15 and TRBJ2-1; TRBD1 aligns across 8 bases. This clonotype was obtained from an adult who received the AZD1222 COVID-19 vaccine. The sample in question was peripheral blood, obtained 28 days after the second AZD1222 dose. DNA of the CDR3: TGTGCCACCAGCAGAGATGTCCAGGGGGCTACTTTTGAGCAGTTCTTC. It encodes CATSRDVQGATFEQFF. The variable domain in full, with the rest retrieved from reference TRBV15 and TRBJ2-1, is DAMVIQNPRYQVTQFGKPVTLSCSQTLNHNVMYWYQQKSSQAPKLLFHYYDKDFNNEADTPDNFQSRRPNTSFCFLDIRSPGLGDTAMYLCATSRDVQGATFEQFFGPGTRLTVL.